Listed below are T cell receptor beta chains from one sample, sequenced in a study of spatial heterogeneity in lung cancer. TCRdb re-derived calls from the 5' RACE reads in MiXCR, one entry per CDR3 protein. The sample lists about 120,000 distinct CDR3 sequences, more than 9% occurring once. Specimen: PBMCs, collected at follow-up. The source is a male donor with early-stage non-small cell lung cancer. Both conserved end residues are part of each CDR3. D genes are given only for firm matches. Expanded clones are given a class, and other clones once, few, many or no size at all.

abundance	v_gene	d_gene	len	j_gene	CDR3nt	CDR3aa
many	TRBV19	-	11	TRBJ1-2	TGTGCCAGTCATCAGGGATTTGGCTACACCTTC	CASHQGFGYTF
many	TRBV29-1	-	13	TRBJ1-4	TGCAGCGTTGAAGAGCGGGTGAAGGAAAAACTGTTTTTT	CSVEERVKEKLFF
many	TRBV3-1	-	19	TRBJ1-6	TGTGCCAGCAGCCAAGATCTAGTACTCTCAAGCTCCTATAATTCACCCCTCCACTTT	CASSQDLVLSSSYNSPLHF
many	TRBV29-1	TRBD1	12	TRBJ1-2	TGCAGCGTTGCCGCAGGGGGGAATGGCTACACCTTC	CSVAAGGNGYTF
few	TRBV28	-	13	TRBJ2-2	TGTGCCCTTGAGAGGGGATACACCGGGGAGCTGTTTTTT	CALERGYTGELFF
many	TRBV12-3/TRBV12-4	TRBD2	15	TRBJ2-7	TGTGCCAGCACCGTTAGCGGGGGGCTTTCCTACGAGCAGTACTTC	CASTVSGGLSYEQYF
-	TRBV12-3/TRBV12-4	-	11	TRBJ2-3	TGTGCCAGCCGGGCAGCAGATACGCAGTATTTT	CASRAADTQYF
many	TRBV24-1	-	14	TRBJ2-5	TGTGCCACCAGTGCGGTAGGCAGGGGAGAGACCCAGTACTTC	CATSAVGRGETQYF
few	TRBV7-7	-	15	TRBJ2-1	TGTGCCAGCAGCTCCGACAGCCCCCCCTACAATGAGCAGTTCTTC	CASSSDSPPYNEQFF
-	TRBV4-1	TRBD1	14	TRBJ1-6	TGCGCCAGCAGCCGCGGGACAGTTAATTCACCCCTCCACTTT	CASSRGTVNSPLHF
few	TRBV20-1	TRBD1	15	TRBJ1-5	TGCAGTGCTAGACCGACAGGGTTCGGCAATCAGCCCCAGCATTTT	CSARPTGFGNQPQHF